This T cell receptor beta chain was recorded in a study of early T cells in non-severe SARS-CoV-2 infection. Whole-study context: Sequencing targeted bulk RNA from unsorted whole blood, leaving chains unpaired.

One entry per CDR3 protein results from TCRdb running MiXCR on the 5' RACE reads. The table lists about 66,000 distinct CDR3 sequences, around 18% of them singletons. To note about this clonotype: Its antigen is unidentified.

Study-level results: VDJdb matching, biased toward anti-spike CD8 responses, missed private and CD4 specificities.

The sequences come from whole blood, collected at baseline. This clonotype was obtained from an adult who was a healthcare worker with PCR-confirmed SARS-CoV-2 infection or an uninfected control (not recorded which).

The CDR3 sequence is CASSRGSLYEQYF. The DNA for the CDR3 is TGTGCCAGCAGCCGCGGGAGCCTCTACGAGCAGTACTTC. The genes are TRBV11-2 and TRBJ2-7; 7 positions match TRBD2. The V gene end was trimmed by 5 bases and the J gene end by 3 bases; junction bases not matched to a gene: 4. Germline CDR1 reads SGHAT; CDR2 reads FQNNGV. The CDR3 loop spans 13 amino acids.